The sequence of this TCR beta chain was determined in a study of blood T cell repertoires in COVID-19. At the level of the study: PBMCs, B-cell-depleted T cells, or T cells provided the cDNA or gDNA that made up the material.

The authors' processing: Estimation of nucleated cell counts relied on the amplification of reference gene primers. Data came from immunoSEQ multiplex PCR; TCRdb stores just in-frame clones and leaves some out. V, J and clone size were drawn from that table, and D and trimming were deduced from the DNA. The sample consists of about 340,000 clones, under 95% of them appearing once. There are 14 residues in the CDR3. Germline values: CDR1 SGHRS, CDR2 YFSETQ. With V trimmed by 4 bases and J by 9 bases, 4 bases remained unmatched. This sequence was found in a woman younger than 35 who had recovered from COVID-19. Sequencing was done on a sample of peripheral blood. V gene TRBV5-1 combines with J gene TRBJ1-6; 10 nucleotides agree with TRBD1. The CDR3 here is CASSRGTGASPLHF. DNA for the CDR3: TGCGCCAGCAGCCGAGGGACAGGGGCTTCACCCCTCCACTTT.